These 28 T cell receptor beta chains were all obtained from the same sample, sequenced in a study of blood T cell repertoires in COVID-19. Produced via immunoSEQ multiplex PCR; TCRdb's table is partial and in-frame only. The table records 140,000 or so clones, around 85% of them present only once. Sequences were obtained from PBMCs or T cells enriched from blood (not recorded which). These receptors came from a man in his fifties or sixties who had recovered from COVID-19.

This chain joins TRBV9 and TRBJ2-3; 7 nucleotides line up with TRBD1. The CDR3 has 15 residues. The J segment lost 6 bases and the V segment lost 4 bases, leaving 11 bases of the junction unmatched. The germline V gene has CDR1 SGDLS and CDR2 YYNGEE. DNA of the CDR3: TGTGCCAGCAGCCCCCGGACAGGAGCAGGGGATACGCAGTATTTT. Its translation is CASSPRTGAGDTQYF.

In its sample, this clone was seen once. The J gene is TRBJ1-2, the V gene TRBV5-5; perhaps TRBD1 as D (6 bases). Germline values: CDR1 SGHKS, CDR2 YYEKEE (reference sequence). V was cut by 0 bases and J by 2 bases, with 11 bases left in between. The CDR3 has 15 residues. The CDR3 DNA sequence: TGTGCCAGCAGCTTGGGGGCGGGGGCCAACTATGGCTACACCTTC. This gives the protein CASSLGAGANYGYTF.

This clone appeared a single time. V usage is TRBV19 and J usage is TRBJ2-2; D is undetermined. Per the germline V gene, CDR1 is LNHDA and CDR2 is SQIVND (reference sequence). CDR3 length equals 14 residues. V shed 3 bases and J shed 3 bases, with 8 bases lying between them. CDR3 DNA: TGTGCCAGTAGTATCACAACCTACACCGGGGAGCTGTTTTTT. It codes for CASSITTYTGELFF.

This sequence joins TRBV12-3 or TRBV12-4 and TRBJ2-7; a possible D gene is TRBD1 (5 bases). The CDR3 is made up of 11 amino acids. V was cut by 2 bases and J by 6 bases, with 5 bases left in between. CDR3 sequence: CASSLRGEQYF. In DNA form, the CDR3 reads TGTGCCAGCAGTTTAAGGGGCGAGCAGTACTTC.

V is TRBV25-1 and J is TRBJ1-2; D may be TRBD1 (5 bases). The CDR3 runs to 16 residues. The V gene's germline CDR1 is MGHDK and CDR2 SYGVNS. Trimming removed 3 bases at V and 7 bases at J, with 21 bases between. DNA for the CDR3: TGTGCCAGCAGTGATCCCGTGACAGCCGCTCTAGGTGGCTACACCTTC. This gives the protein CASSDPVTAALGGYTF.

The chain couples TRBV7-3 to TRBJ2-5; tentatively, D is TRBD2 (5 bases). The CDR3 extends over 15 amino acids. V was cut by 1 base and J by 5 bases, with 14 bases left in between. Germline V lookup: CDR1 SGHTA, CDR2 FQGTGA. The CDR3 here is CASSLSGSVVETQYF. CDR3 in DNA: TGTGCCAGCAGCTTAAGCGGGTCTGTCGTGGAGACCCAGTACTTC.

This clone appeared a single time. The rearrangement uses TRBV11-2 and TRBJ1-2; TRBD1 matches 7 bases. CDR3 length equals 16 residues. Germline loops: CDR1 SGHAT, CDR2 FQNNGV. V dropped 0 bases and J dropped 4; count of bases not matched to a gene: 8. The CDR3 here is CASSLDPQPGGYGYTF. The CDR3 nucleotides are TGTGCCAGCAGCTTAGATCCTCAGCCAGGGGGCTATGGCTACACCTTC.

The chain combines TRBV19 with TRBJ1-2; possible D gene TRBD1, 6 bases. The CDR3 has 12 residues. V was pared by 8 bases and J by 3 bases, with 10 bases between. The germline gives CDR1 LNHDA, CDR2 SQIVND (reference sequence). The CDR3 is CASYRQDYGYTF. As DNA, the CDR3 is TGTGCCAGTTATCGACAGGACTATGGCTACACCTTC.

V and J are TRBV28 and TRBJ1-1; perhaps TRBD1 as D (5 bases). The V gene lost 6 bases and the J gene lost 6 bases, with 20 bases spanning the gap. Germline loops: CDR1 MDHEN, CDR2 SYDVKM. This CDR3 is built from 15 residues. CDR3 sequence (DNA): TGTGCCAGCAGCACTTGGGGGGGGAAAGGCCCTGAAGCTTTCTTT. Translation gives CASSTWGGKGPEAFF.

The chain links TRBV29-1 to TRBJ2-3; D not resolved. Trimming removed 6 bases from V and 7 bases from J, with 11 bases in between. This CDR3 contains 11 residues. The germline CDR1 and CDR2 sequences are SQVTM and ANQGSEA. The CDR3 DNA follows: TGCAGCGTGGAGACGACCAATACGCAGTATTTT. Protein product: CSVETTNTQYF.

On this clone itself: One end of the junction fails to match germline, which may point to a read error. CDR3 coding DNA: TGTGCCAGCATTGAAGGTGGACTAGCGGGGGGAGATACGCAGTATTTT. Its protein product is CASIEGGLAGGDTQYF. V and J are TRBV6-1 and TRBJ2-3; the match to TRBD2 covers 14 bases. The CDR3 is made up of 16 amino acids. CDR1 is MNHNS and CDR2 is SASEGT in the germline V gene.

The CDR3 DNA follows: TGTGCCAGCAGCAAAGGGGTATCGGCCAGGGGGAACACTGAAGCTTTCTTT. Translated: CASSKGVSARGNTEAFF. J is TRBJ1-1 and V is TRBV21-1; the table's D call, TRBD1, has no DNA check behind it. TRBV21-1 is a pseudogene segment. This CDR3 has 17 amino acids.

The J gene is TRBJ1-6, the V gene TRBV4-3; D perhaps matches TRBD1 (5 bases). The CDR3 runs to 13 residues. The germline V gene encodes CDR1 LGHNA and CDR2 YSLEER. Between the trimmed V and J ends, which lost 0 bases and 11 bases, there was a span of 8 bases. CDR3 loop: CASSQDRVTPLHF. The CDR3 bases are TGCGCCAGCAGCCAAGACAGGGTTACACCCCTCCACTTT.

The chain uses TRBV5-4 and TRBJ2-3; D is perhaps TRBD2 (5 bases). This CDR3 comprises 14 residues. Germline CDR1 reads SGHNT; CDR2 reads YYREEE (reference sequence). V dropped 5 bases and J dropped 3 bases, with 13 bases sitting between them. This chain's CDR3 is CASSRVATTDTQYF. The CDR3 region has the DNA TGTGCCAGCAGTCGGGTAGCGACGACAGATACGCAGTATTTT.

The chain carries TRBV7-6 and TRBJ2-7, with 7 bases that match TRBD2. Germline values: CDR1 SGHVS, CDR2 FNYEAQ. This CDR3 comprises 17 residues. The V segment lost 2 bases and the J segment 1 base; nucleotides outside the gene matches: 11. CDR3 amino acids: CASSLQAGTTGSYEQYF. The CDR3 bases are TGTGCCAGCAGCTTACAGGCAGGGACTACCGGTTCCTACGAGCAGTACTTC.

This chain links TRBV5-1 with TRBJ1-1; D is uncertain. The germline V gene encodes CDR1 SGHRS and CDR2 YFSETQ. The V and J ends lost 2 bases and 3 bases respectively, with 8 bases between them. The CDR3 runs to 13 residues. The CDR3 DNA sequence: TGCGCCAGCAGCTTCATCAGCGACACTGAAGCTTTCTTT. Residues: CASSFISDTEAFF.

The chain carries TRBV28 and TRBJ1-5; unclear D gene. The CDR3 is 17 residues long. Deletions cut 2 bases from V and 3 bases from J, with 17 bases between. Per germline, CDR1 MDHEN and CDR2 SYDVKM. This CDR3 reads CASSLREVAYYNQPQHF. CDR3 nucleotide sequence: TGTGCCAGCAGTTTACGTGAGGTCGCCTACTACAATCAGCCCCAGCATTTT.

The rearrangement uses TRBV7-9 and TRBJ1-6; 8 positions match TRBD1. V shed 6 bases, J shed 9 bases, and the junction held 7 bases outside the gene matches. The CDR3 totals 14 residues. Germline V gives CDR1 SEHNR, CDR2 FQNEAQ (reference sequence). This chain's CDR3 is CASSQQGGSSPLHF. The CDR3 nucleotides read TGTGCCAGCAGTCAACAGGGGGGTAGTTCACCCCTCCACTTT.

The chain's CDR3 is CASSPRDRVGTEAFF. As DNA, the CDR3 is TGTGCCAGCAGCCCCCGGGACAGGGTGGGCACTGAAGCTTTCTTT. The chain is built from TRBV9 and TRBJ1-1, with 9 bases aligning to TRBD1. The CDR3 length is 15 residues. The J segment lost 4 bases and the V segment lost 4 bases, leaving 8 bases of the junction unmatched. Germline V gene sequence: CDR1 SGDLS, CDR2 YYNGEE.

The chain recombines TRBV7-2 with TRBJ1-5; 10 nucleotides agree with TRBD1. The CDR3 sequence is 15 residues long. With 5 bases clipped from V and 5 bases from J, the junction kept 6 bases outside the gene matches. The germline V gene encodes CDR1 SGHTA and CDR2 FQGNSA. The CDR3 protein is CASSAWTGGDQPQHF. The CDR3 DNA sequence: TGTGCCAGCAGCGCCTGGACAGGGGGAGATCAGCCCCAGCATTTT.

This chain uses TRBV4-1 with TRBJ1-5; a possible D gene is TRBD1 (6 bases). V shed 4 bases and J shed 0 bases, with 10 bases lying between them. Per the germline V gene, CDR1 is MGHRA and CDR2 is YSYEKL. There are 15 residues in the CDR3. In DNA form, the CDR3 reads TGCGCCAGCAGCCCGAGGACAGCTAGCAATCAGCCCCAGCATTTT. This translates into CASSPRTASNQPQHF.

V is TRBV15 and J is TRBJ2-7; 7 positions agree with TRBD1. The CDR3 runs 17 residues. Trimming at V came to 1 base and at J to 3 bases, leaving 12 bases not matched to a gene. Germline CDR1 and CDR2: LNHNV and YYDKDF (reference sequence). The chain's CDR3 is CATSRVSGAGGDYEQYF. CDR3 in DNA: TGTGCCACCAGCAGAGTGAGTGGGGCAGGGGGTGACTACGAGCAGTACTTC.

A few counts support this clone. This specimen includes other DNA sequences encoding the same CDR3. The gene calls are TRBV7-2 and TRBJ2-5; TRBD2 agrees at 8 bases. The CDR3 has 15 residues. CDR1 SGHTA and CDR2 FQGNSA come from the germline V gene. The trim removed 1 base at V and 1 base at J, leaving 2 bases unmatched. Written as DNA, the CDR3 is TGTGCCAGCAGCTTAGGCGGGGGGCCCCAAGAGACCCAGTACTTC. Amino acid sequence: CASSLGGGPQETQYF.

The V call is TRBV19, the J call TRBJ1-1; 7 bases fit TRBD1. After removal of 6 bases from V and 8 bases from J, the junction contained 12 bases not matched to a gene. The germline V gene encodes CDR1 LNHDA and CDR2 SQIVND (reference sequence). The CDR3 has 14 amino acids. The CDR3 DNA is TGTGCCAGTAGCATACAAATAGGGGGCAAAGAAGCTTTCTTT. It codes for CASSIQIGGKEAFF.

The J gene is TRBJ2-7, the V gene TRBV6-2 or TRBV6-3; D gene uncertain. CDR3 length: 12 amino acids. The germline V and J ends were trimmed by 5 bases and 2 bases, with 7 bases remaining between them. The germline V gene has CDR1 MNHEY and CDR2 SVGEGT. This chain's CDR3 is CASSLEAYEQYF. Written as DNA, the CDR3 is TGTGCCAGCAGTCTAGAGGCCTACGAGCAGTACTTC.

The gene calls are TRBV6-4 and TRBJ2-2; 13 positions agree with TRBD2. This CDR3 is built from 16 residues. V was pared by 4 bases and J by 4 bases, with 3 bases of the junction left unmatched. The germline gives CDR1 MRHNA, CDR2 SNTAGT. CDR3 sequence: CASSGTSGGTTGELFF. The CDR3 bases are TGTGCCAGCAGTGGGACTAGCGGGGGTACCACCGGGGAGCTGTTTTTT.

The chain carries TRBV5-1 and TRBJ2-7; 10 bases are a match to TRBD1. With 0 bases clipped from V and 5 bases from J, the junction kept 5 bases outside the gene matches. Germline CDR1 reads SGHRS; CDR2 reads YFSETQ. The CDR3 contains 15 residues. The CDR3 is CASSLDGTGVNEQYF. The CDR3 nucleotides are TGCGCCAGCAGCTTGGATGGGACAGGGGTCAACGAGCAGTACTTC.

J is TRBJ2-7 and V is TRBV5-5; 10 nucleotides match TRBD1. Germline-derived CDR1 and CDR2 are SGHKS and YYEKEE (reference sequence). The CDR3 has 16 residues. V lost 2 bases and J lost 0; bases outside the gene matches: 5. The CDR3 DNA reads TGTGCCAGCAGCTTTGCGACAGGGGGCCACTCCTACGAGCAGTACTTC. It yields the protein CASSFATGGHSYEQYF.